This TCR beta chain emerged from a study of tumor T cells in aggressive B-cell lymphoma. Here immunoSEQ multiplex PCR was the method, and the copy in TCRdb shows in-frame clones only, minus some. This sample yields thousands of clones, of which approximately 81% are seen a single time; approximately 12% belongs to the top ten. The CDR3 is 17 residues long. The V end was cut by 6 bases, the J end by 7 bases, with 24 bases between. Germline CDR1 and CDR2: MRHNA and SNTAGT. Sequencing was done on a sample of tumor tissue. V and J are TRBV6-4 and TRBJ1-4; tentatively, D is TRBD1 (5 bases). The source of this sequence is an adult with diffuse large B cell lymphoma. The CDR3 DNA is TGTGCCAGCAGACCCGGGGCGGGGGGTGCGGGCCGTGAAAAACTGTTTTTT. Its protein is CASRPGAGGAGREKLFF.